Listed below are T cell receptor beta chains from one sample, sequenced in a study of tumor and adjacent non-tumor tissue in lung cancer. TCRdb re-called the multiplex PCR reads through MiXCR, storing one row per CDR3 protein. The sample lists under 95,000 distinct CDR3 sequences; about three fifths were seen once. The source material was lung tumor tissue. The receptors here all came from an older man with non-small cell lung cancer. The conserved cysteine and the conserved F or W are not part of the CDR3 here. The order of the fields is V gene, clone size, J gene, CDR3 protein. Rows may omit the clone size; those that give it use once, few, many or a size class.

>TRBV12-3/TRBV12-4|many|TRBJ2-5
ASSLYGSETQY
>TRBV11-2|NA|TRBJ2-2
ARSLQAWTEELL
>TRBV6-4|NA|TRBJ2-3
VSSQSLSGGTDMQY
>TRBV10-2|many|TRBJ1-5
ASSEIQRNQPQH
>TRBV20-1|NA|TRBJ2-5
SARVEGYETQY
>TRBV7-9|NA|TRBJ2-2
ASNLLGHTGDLF
>TRBV20-1|NA|TRBJ2-7
SVRDRGVVGTGSYEQY
>TRBV11-3|NA|TRBJ2-1
ASSPDHEVNNKQS
>TRBV28|many|TRBJ2-3
ASSTGGGSDTQY
>TRBV24-1|NA|TRBJ2-2
ATSRSRETGELL
>TRBV6-4|few|TRBJ2-1
ASSPGTSESNEQF
>TRBV30|NA|TRBJ1-6
AFDRTGYNSLLH
>TRBV6-6|NA|TRBJ1-4
VSCGRDSFCEKLF
>TRBV12-3/TRBV12-4|many|TRBJ1-1
ASSSDRGPVNTEAF
>TRBV29-1|NA|TRBJ2-5
SGGTPRRTQY
>TRBV12-3/TRBV12-4|few|TRBJ2-2
ANSFGRQMKTGEMF
>TRBV6-6|many|TRBJ2-1
ASSRTSGNHEQF
>TRBV12-3/TRBV12-4|NA|TRBJ2-2
ASISGQGHTGELF
>TRBV29-1|NA|TRBJ1-2
RVQGSSCGYT
>TRBV10-3|few|TRBJ2-5
AIGEEAVETQY
>TRBV20-1|NA|TRBJ2-2
SASRTGGLPGELF
>TRBV29-1|NA|TRBJ2-2
SVEVGNTGELF
>TRBV7-3|NA|TRBJ2-7
ASSLTGGGDEQY
>TRBV5-1|NA|TRBJ2-1
ASSLGLAGIVEHF
>TRBV6-5|NA|TRBJ2-3
ATSYSMTVADTQY
>TRBV28|NA|TRBJ1-4
ASSEESNENLF
>TRBV5-1|NA|TRBJ2-1
ASSLAAGTRLNEQF
>TRBV28|many|TRBJ2-2
ASVSRGTKNTGELF
>TRBV6-2/TRBV6-3|NA|TRBJ2-5
TSSTDSKTQY
>TRBV6-6|many|TRBJ2-1
ASSYSPPSGIYNEQF
>TRBV11-1|once|TRBJ1-5
ACSLGTGTDQPQH
>TRBV5-1|few|TRBJ2-1
ASSLDGGGTYNEQF
>TRBV11-2|NA|TRBJ1-1
ASGGDRAIANTEAF
>TRBV7-9|NA|TRBJ2-3
AISFRTPSTDTQY
>TRBV12-3/TRBV12-4|few|TRBJ2-7
ASSLAGEVSYVQY
>TRBV11-2|NA|TRBJ2-2
ASSWSPLTNTGELY
>TRBV28|NA|TRBJ2-6
ASKQATRQTAGANVLT
>TRBV5-4|NA|TRBJ2-3
ASRPDGTRVVDTQY
>TRBV4-1|once|TRBJ1-2
ASSQERRGLSIGGYT
>TRBV5-6|many|TRBJ1-4
ASSLPGQLNEKLF
>TRBV28|many|TRBJ1-1
ASSLFTRNTEAF
>TRBV11-1|NA|TRBJ1-1
ASSRARGSLAEAF
>TRBV29-1|NA|TRBJ2-7
SVEEGTGAGSYGQY
>TRBV12-3/TRBV12-4|many|TRBJ1-2
ASSGGYGYT
>TRBV12-3/TRBV12-4|NA|TRBJ2-2
ASSDLLGGADSGELF
>TRBV6-1|NA|TRBJ2-2
VSGVTPRGELF
>TRBV11-2|NA|TRBJ2-1
ASRFGTAPIMDEQF
>TRBV2|NA|TRBJ2-1
ASSEAGLAGVNEQF
>TRBV5-1|NA|TRBJ2-3
ASSSDGVTDTQY